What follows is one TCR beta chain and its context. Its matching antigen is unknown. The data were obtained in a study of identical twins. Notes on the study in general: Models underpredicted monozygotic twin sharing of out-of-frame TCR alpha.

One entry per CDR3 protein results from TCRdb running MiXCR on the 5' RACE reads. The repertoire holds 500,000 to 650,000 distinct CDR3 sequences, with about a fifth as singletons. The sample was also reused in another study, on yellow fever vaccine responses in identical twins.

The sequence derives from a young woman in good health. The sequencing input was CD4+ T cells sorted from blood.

CDR3: CASSFSSGTGLTGELFF. In nucleotides, the CDR3 is TGTGCCAGCAGTTTTAGTTCTGGGACAGGGCTGACCGGGGAGCTGTTTTTT. The V and J genes are TRBV28 and TRBJ2-2; 9 nucleotides agree with TRBD1. The CDR3 contains 17 residues. The germline CDR1 and CDR2 sequences are MDHEN and SYDVKM. V was clipped by 3 bases and J by 5 bases; unmatched bases: 10.